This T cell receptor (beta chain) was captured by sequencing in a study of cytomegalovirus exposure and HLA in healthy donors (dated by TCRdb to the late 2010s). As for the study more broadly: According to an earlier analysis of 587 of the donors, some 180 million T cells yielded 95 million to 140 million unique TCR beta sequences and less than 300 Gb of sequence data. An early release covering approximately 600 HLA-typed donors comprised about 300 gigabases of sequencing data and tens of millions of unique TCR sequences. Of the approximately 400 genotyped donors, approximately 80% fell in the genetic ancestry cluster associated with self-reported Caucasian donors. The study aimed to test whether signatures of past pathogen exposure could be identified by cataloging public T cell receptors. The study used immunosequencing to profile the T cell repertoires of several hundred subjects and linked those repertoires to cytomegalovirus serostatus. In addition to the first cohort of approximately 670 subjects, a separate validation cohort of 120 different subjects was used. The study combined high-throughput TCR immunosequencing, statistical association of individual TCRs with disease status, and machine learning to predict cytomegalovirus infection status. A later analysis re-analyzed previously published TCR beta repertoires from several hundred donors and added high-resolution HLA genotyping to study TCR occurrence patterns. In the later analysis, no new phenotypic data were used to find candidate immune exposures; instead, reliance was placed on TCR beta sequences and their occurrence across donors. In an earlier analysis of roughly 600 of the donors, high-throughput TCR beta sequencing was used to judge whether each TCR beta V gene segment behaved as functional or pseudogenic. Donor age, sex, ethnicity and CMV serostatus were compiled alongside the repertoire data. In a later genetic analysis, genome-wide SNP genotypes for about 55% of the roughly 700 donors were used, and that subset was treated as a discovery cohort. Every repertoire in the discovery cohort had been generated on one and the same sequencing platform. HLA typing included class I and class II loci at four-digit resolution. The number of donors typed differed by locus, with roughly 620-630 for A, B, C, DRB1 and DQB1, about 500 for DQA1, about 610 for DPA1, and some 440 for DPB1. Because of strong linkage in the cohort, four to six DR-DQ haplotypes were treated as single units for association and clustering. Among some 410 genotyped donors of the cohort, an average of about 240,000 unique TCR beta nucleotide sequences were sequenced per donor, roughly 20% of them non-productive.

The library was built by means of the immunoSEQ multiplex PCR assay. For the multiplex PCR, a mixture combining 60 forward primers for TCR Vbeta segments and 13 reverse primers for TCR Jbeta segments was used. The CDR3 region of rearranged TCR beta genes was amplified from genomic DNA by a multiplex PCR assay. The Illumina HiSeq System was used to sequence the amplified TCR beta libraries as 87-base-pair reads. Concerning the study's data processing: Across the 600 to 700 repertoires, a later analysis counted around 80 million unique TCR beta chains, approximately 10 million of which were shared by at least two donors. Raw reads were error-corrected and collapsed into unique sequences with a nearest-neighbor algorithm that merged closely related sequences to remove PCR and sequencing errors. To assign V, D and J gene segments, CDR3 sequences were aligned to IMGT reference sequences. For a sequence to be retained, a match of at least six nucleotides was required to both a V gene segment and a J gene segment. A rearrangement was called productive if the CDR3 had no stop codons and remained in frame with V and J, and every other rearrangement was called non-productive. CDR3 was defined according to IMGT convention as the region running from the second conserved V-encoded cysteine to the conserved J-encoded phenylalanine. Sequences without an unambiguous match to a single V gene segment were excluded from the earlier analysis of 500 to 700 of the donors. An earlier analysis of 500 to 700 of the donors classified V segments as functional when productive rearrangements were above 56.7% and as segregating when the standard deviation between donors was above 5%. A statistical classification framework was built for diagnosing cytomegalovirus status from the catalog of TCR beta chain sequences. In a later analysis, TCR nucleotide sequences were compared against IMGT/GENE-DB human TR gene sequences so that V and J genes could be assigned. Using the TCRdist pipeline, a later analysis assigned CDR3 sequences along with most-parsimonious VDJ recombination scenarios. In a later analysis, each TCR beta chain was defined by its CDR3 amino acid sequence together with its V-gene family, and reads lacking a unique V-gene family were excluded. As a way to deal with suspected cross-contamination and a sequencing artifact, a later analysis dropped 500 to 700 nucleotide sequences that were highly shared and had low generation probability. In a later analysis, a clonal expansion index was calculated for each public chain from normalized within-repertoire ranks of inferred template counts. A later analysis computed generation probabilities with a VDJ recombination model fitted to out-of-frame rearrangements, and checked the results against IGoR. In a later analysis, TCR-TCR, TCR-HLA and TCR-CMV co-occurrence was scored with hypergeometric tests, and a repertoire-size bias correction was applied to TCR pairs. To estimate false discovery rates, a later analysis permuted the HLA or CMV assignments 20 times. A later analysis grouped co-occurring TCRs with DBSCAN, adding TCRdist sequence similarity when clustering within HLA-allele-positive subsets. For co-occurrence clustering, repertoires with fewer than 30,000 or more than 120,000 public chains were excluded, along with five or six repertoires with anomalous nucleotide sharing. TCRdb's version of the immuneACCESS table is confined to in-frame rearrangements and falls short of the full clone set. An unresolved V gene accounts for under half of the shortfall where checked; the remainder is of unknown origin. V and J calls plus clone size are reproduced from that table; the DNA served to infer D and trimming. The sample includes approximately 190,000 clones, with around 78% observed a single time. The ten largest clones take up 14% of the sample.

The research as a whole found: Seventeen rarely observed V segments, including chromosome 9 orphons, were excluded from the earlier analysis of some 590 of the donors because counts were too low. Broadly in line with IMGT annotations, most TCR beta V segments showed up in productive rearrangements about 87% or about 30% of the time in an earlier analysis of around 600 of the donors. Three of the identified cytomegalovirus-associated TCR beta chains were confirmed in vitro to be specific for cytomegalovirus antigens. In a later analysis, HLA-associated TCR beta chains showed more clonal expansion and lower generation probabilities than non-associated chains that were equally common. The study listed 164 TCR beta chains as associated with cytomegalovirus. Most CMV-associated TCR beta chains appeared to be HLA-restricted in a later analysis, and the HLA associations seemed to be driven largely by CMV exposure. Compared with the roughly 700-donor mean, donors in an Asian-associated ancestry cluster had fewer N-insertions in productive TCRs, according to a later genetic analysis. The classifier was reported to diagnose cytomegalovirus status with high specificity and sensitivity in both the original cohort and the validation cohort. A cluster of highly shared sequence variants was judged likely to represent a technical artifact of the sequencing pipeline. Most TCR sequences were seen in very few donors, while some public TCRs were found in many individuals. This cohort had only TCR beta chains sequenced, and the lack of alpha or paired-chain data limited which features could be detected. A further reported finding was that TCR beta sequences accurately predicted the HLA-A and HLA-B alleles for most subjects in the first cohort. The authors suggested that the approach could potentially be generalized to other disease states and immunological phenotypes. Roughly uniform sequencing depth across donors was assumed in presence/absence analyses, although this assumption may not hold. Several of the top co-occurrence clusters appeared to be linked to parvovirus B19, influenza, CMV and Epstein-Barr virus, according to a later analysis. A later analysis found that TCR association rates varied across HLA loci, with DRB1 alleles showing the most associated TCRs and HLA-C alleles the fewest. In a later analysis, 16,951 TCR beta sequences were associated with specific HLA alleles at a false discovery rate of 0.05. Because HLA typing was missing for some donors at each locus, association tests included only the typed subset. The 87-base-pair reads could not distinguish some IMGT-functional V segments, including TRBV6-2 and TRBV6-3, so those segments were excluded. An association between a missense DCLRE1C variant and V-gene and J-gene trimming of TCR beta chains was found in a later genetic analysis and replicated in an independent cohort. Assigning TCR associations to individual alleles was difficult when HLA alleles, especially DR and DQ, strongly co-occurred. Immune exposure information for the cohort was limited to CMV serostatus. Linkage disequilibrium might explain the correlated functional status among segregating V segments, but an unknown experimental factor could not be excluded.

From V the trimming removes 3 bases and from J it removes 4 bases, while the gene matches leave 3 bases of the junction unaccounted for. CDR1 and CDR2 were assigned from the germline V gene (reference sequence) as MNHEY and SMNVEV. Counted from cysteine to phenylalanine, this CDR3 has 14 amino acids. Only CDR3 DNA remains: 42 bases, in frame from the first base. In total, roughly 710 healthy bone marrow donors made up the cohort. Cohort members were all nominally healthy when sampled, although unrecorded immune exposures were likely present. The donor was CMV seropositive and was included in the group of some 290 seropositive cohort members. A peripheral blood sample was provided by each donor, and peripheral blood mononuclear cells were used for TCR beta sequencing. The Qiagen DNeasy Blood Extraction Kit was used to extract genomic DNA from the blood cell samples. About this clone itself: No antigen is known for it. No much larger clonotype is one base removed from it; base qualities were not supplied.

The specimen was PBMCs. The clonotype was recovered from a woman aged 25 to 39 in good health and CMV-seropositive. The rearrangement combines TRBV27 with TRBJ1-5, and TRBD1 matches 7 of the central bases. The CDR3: CASSLTGTNQPQHF. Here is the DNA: TGTGCCAGCAGTTTGACAGGGACGAATCAGCCCCAGCATTTT.